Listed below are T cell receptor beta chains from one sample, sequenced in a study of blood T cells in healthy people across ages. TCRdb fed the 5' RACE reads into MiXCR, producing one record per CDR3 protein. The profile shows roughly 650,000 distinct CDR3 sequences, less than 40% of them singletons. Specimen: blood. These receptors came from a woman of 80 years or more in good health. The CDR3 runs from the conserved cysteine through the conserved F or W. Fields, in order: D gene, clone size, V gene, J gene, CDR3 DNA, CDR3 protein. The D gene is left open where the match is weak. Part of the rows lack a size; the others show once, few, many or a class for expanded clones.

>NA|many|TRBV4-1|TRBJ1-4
TGCGCCAGCAGCCACGGGAGAACTAATGAAAAACTGTTTTTT
CASSHGRTNEKLFF
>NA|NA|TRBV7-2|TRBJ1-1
TGTGCCAGCAGCTTAGTACCGGGGGCGTATGGCACTGAAGCTTTCTTT
CASSLVPGAYGTEAFF
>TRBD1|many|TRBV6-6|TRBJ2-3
TGTGCCAGCAGTTTACATGACAGGGGGCTAAAAGATACGCAGTATTTT
CASSLHDRGLKDTQYF
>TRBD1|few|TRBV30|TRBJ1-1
TGTGCCTACCTGGAAGACAGGGGGGAAGCTTTCTTT
CAYLEDRGEAFF
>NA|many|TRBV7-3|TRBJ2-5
TGTGCCAGCAGCCCCCATGGTTCCAAAGAGACCCAGTACTTC
CASSPHGSKETQYF
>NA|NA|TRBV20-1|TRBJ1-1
TGCAGTGCCGCCTCGCCGGCCGGTCAGTGGAACACTGAAGCTTTCTTT
CSAASPAGQWNTEAFF
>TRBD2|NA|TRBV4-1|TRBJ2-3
TGCGCCAGCAGCCAAGTGACGGGGGGGCAATATACGCAGTATTTT
CASSQVTGGQYTQYF
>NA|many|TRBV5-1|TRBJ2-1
TGCGCCAGCAGCCTTGCGACCCGGTACAATGAGCAGTTCTTC
CASSLATRYNEQFF
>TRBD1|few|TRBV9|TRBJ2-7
TGTGCCGGCAGCGTGACAGGGGGATCCTACGAGCAGTACTTC
CAGSVTGGSYEQYF
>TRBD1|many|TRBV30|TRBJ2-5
TGTGCCTGGAGTCAGGGACAGGGAAATACCCAGTACTTC
CAWSQGQGNTQYF
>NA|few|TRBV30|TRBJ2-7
TGTGCCTGGTCGAAGGATCTTCTCTACGAGCAGTACTTC
CAWSKDLLYEQYF
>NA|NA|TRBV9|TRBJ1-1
TGTGCCAGCAGCGTAGTAAGGGGAGGGGGCACTGAAGCTTTCTTT
CASSVVRGGGTEAFF
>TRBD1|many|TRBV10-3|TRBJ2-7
TGTGCCATCAGGAGGGACAGGGGTACCTCCTACGAGCAGTACTTC
CAIRRDRGTSYEQYF
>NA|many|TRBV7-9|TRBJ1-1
TGTGCCAGCAGCCAAGGGGTGGGCTTGAACACTGAAGCTTTCTTT
CASSQGVGLNTEAFF
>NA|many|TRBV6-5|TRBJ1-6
TGTGCCAGCAGGGCAGACGGGATAGTGAATTCACCCCTCCACTTT
CASRADGIVNSPLHF
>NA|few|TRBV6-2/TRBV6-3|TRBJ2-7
TGTGCCAGCAGGGACCCCTGGGAAACCTACGAGCAGTACTTC
CASRDPWETYEQYF